Below, one T cell receptor beta chain is given with its context. Its target is unknown. This sample stems from a study of cytomegalovirus exposure and HLA in healthy donors. General study points: Cytomegalovirus-associated TCR beta chains were listed, numbering 164.

This CDR3 is built from 15 residues. In germline, CDR1 is LGHNA, CDR2 YSLEER. V lost 7 bases and J 3 bases, leaving 18 bases between the germline ends. Primers for the PCR totalled 60 Vbeta and 13 Jbeta. Some clones are missing from TCRdb's copy, which holds only in-frame ones; the method was immunoSEQ multiplex PCR. Its listing shows fewer than 250,000 clones. The TCR originated in a young woman in good health and CMV-seropositive. The chain employs TRBV4-3 and TRBJ2-5; D is perhaps TRBD1 (9 bases). The sample was PBMCs. The CDR3: CASIRGGTGKETQYF. The CDR3 DNA sequence: TGCGCCAGCATCCGGGGGGGGACAGGGAAAGAGACCCAGTACTTC.